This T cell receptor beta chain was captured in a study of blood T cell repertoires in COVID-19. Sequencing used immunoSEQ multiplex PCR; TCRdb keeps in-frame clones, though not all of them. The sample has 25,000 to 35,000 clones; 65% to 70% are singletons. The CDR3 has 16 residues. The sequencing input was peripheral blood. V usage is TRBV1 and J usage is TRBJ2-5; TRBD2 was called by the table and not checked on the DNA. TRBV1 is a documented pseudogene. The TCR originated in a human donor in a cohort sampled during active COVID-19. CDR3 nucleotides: TGCACCAGCAGCCCACTAGCGGGGGGCCGCCAAGAGACCCAGTACTTC. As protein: CTSSPLAGGRQETQYF.